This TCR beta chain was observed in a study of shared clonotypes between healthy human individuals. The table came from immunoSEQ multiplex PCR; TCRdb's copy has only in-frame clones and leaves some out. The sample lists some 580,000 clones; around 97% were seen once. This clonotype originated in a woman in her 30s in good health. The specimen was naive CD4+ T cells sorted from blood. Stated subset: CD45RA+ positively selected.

CDR3 nucleotides: TGCGCCAGCAGCTCCCGGACAGGGGCCTACGAGCAGTACTTC. This codes for CASSSRTGAYEQYF. V gene TRBV5-1 combines with J gene TRBJ2-7; 9 nucleotides match TRBD1. The CDR3 contains 14 residues. V shed 3 bases and J 2 bases; nucleotides not matched to a gene: 3. Germline CDR1 SGHRS, CDR2 YFSETQ.